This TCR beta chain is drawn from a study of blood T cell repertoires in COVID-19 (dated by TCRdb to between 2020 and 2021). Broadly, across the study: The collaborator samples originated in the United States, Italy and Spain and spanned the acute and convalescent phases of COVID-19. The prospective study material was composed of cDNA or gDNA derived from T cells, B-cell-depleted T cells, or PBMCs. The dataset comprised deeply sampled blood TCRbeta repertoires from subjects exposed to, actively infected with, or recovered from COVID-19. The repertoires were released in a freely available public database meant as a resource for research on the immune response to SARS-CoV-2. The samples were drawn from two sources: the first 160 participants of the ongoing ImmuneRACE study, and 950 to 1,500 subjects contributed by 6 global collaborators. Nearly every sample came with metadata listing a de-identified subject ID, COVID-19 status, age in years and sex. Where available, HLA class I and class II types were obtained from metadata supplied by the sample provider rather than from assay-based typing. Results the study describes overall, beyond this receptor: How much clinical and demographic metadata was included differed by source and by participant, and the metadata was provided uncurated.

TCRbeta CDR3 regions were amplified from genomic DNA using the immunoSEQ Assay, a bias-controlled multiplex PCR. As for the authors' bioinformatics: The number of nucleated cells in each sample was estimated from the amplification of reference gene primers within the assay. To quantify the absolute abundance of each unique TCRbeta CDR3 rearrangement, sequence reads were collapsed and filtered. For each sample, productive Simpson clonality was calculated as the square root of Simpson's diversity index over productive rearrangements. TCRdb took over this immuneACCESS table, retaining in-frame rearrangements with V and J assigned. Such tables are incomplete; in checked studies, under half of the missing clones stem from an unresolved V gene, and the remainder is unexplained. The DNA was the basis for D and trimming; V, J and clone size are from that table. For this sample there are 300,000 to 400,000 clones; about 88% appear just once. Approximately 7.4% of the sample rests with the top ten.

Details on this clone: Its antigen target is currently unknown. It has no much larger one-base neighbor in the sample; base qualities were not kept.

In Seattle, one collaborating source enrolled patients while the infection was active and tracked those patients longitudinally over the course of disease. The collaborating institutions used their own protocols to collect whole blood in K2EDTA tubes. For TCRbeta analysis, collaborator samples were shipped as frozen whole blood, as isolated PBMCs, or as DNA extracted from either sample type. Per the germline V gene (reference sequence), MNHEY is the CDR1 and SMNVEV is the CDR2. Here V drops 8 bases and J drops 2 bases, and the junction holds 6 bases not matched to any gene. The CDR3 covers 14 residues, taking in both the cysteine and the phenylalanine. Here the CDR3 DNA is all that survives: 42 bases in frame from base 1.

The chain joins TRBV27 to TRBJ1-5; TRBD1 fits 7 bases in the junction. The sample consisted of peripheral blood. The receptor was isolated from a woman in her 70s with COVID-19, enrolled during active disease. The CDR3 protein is CASSTGYGNQPQHF. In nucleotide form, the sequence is TGTGCCAGCTCGACAGGGTATGGCAATCAGCCCCAGCATTTT.